The source of this T cell receptor (beta chain) is a study of blood T cell repertoires in COVID-19. The CDR3 has 17 residues. The V gene end was trimmed by 3 bases and the J gene end by 7 bases; junction bases not matched to a gene: 14. Germline CDR1 reads LNHNV; CDR2 reads YYDKDF (reference sequence). There are a few counts of this clone. In the original workflow: For nucleated cells, counts were estimated from reference gene primer amplification. The data were produced by immunoSEQ multiplex PCR, yet TCRdb's version contains in-frame clones alone and is incomplete. V and J calls and clone size are as listed in that table; D and trimming were resolved from the DNA. The sample has over 250,000 clones; approximately 91% are singletons.

This clonotype was sampled from a man in his fifties or sixties with acute or convalescent COVID-19. Material: peripheral blood. The genes are TRBV15 and TRBJ2-1, with 8 bases matching TRBD2. As DNA, the CDR3 is TGTGCCACCAGCAGGGAGTCCGCCGGACTAGCTAATAATGAGCAGTTCTTC. Amino acids: CATSRESAGLANNEQFF.